The clone carrying this T cell receptor beta chain came up a few times. What it binds is not known. The sample comes from a study of CD8 T cells in ankylosing spondylitis. TCRdb fed the 5' RACE reads into MiXCR, producing one record per CDR3 protein. The sample contains 350,000 to 450,000 distinct CDR3 sequences, 20% to 25% of which appear only once. Broader study findings: The study looked at matched synovial fluid samples from ankylosing spondylitis patients. Disease-linked clones were reported to be significantly enriched there. As for the disease-linked clones, they showed a CD8+ phenotype and occurred at relatively low frequencies in peripheral blood.

The sequence came from a male donor with ankylosing spondylitis or in good health (not recorded which). Material: blood, either unsorted or a sorted T cell fraction (not recorded which).

The CDR3 bases are TGTGCCAGCAGCAAAGCGCCGGAAGGCACAGATACGCAGTATTTT. Translating it yields CASSKAPEGTDTQYF. The chain combines TRBV21-1 with TRBJ2-3. TRBV21-1 is marked as a pseudogene. The length of the CDR3 is 15 residues.